These 21 T cell receptor beta chains share one sample of origin, sequenced in a study of T cell changes during pregnancy in multiple sclerosis. Assay used: immunoSEQ multiplex PCR; TCRdb lists only in-frame clones, some missing. Of tens of thousands of clones in the sample, approximately 92% were seen once. The sequences come from peripheral blood, collected in the third trimester of pregnancy. The receptors derive from a female donor in good health, enrolled as a control in a pregnancy study.

DNA for the CDR3: TGTGCCAGCAGTCGAACGGGACTAGCGGATCCCTACAATGAGCAGTTCTTC. It encodes CASSRTGLADPYNEQFF. The V gene is TRBV28, the J gene TRBJ2-1; TRBD2 agrees at 11 bases. Germline CDR1 reads MDHEN; CDR2 reads SYDVKM. The V gene end was trimmed by 5 bases and the J gene end by 2 bases; junction bases not matched to a gene: 8. The CDR3 spans 17 residues.

The chain couples TRBV15 to TRBJ1-2; D is unresolved. In germline, CDR1 is LNHNV, CDR2 YYDKDF (reference sequence). V lost 0 bases, J lost 10 bases, and 12 bases lay in between. This CDR3 has 13 amino acids. The CDR3 region has the DNA TGTGCCACCAGCAGAGATCAGAAGGGAGACTACACCTTC. Amino acid sequence: CATSRDQKGDYTF.

The V and J genes are TRBV18 and TRBJ2-1, with a tentative D call TRBD2 (5 bases). The CDR3 consists of 16 residues. V lost 3 bases, J lost 8 bases, and 20 bases lay in between. Germline values: CDR1 KGHSH, CDR2 LQKENI. CDR3 nucleotides: TGTGCCAGCTCACCCCGAACCGCGGGTTTTTACGATGAGCAGTTCTTC. Its protein product is CASSPRTAGFYDEQFF. The full variable domain, in which reference TRBV18 and TRBJ2-1 provide the parts outside the CDR3, is NAGVMQNPRHLVRRRGQEARLRCSPMKGHSHVYWYRQLPEEGLKFMVYLQKENIIDESGMPKERFSAEFPKEGPSILRIQQVVRGDSAAYFCASSPRTAGFYDEQFFGPGTRLTVL.

This chain links TRBV5-5 with TRBJ2-7; 8 nucleotides agree with TRBD1. The CDR3 is 17 amino acids. Germline values: CDR1 SGHKS, CDR2 YYEKEE (reference sequence). Germline trimming cut 3 bases from V and 0 bases from J; bases unmatched to any gene: 11. The chain's CDR3 is CASSSQGTGENSYEQYF. In DNA, the CDR3 is TGTGCCAGCAGCTCACAAGGGACAGGAGAAAACTCCTACGAGCAGTACTTC.

V gene TRBV25-1 combines with J gene TRBJ2-7; perhaps TRBD1 as D (6 bases). Germline assignment: CDR1 MGHDK and CDR2 SYGVNS. V dropped 8 bases and J dropped 0 bases, with 23 bases sitting between them. There are 17 residues in the CDR3. The CDR3 nucleotides are TGTGCCAGCCTCGCCTGGGACACGGAAGAACTCTCCTACGAGCAGTACTTC. The encoded protein is CASLAWDTEELSYEQYF.

The chain employs TRBV13 and TRBJ2-1; D call uncertain. Trimming stripped 2 bases from V and 7 bases from J, with 15 bases between. CDR1 and CDR2 from the germline V gene are PRHDT and FYEKMQ (reference sequence). CDR3 length: 15 amino acids. The CDR3 DNA is TGTGCCAGCAGCTTACCAACCCTAGGAAAGAATGAGCAGTTCTTC. Protein: CASSLPTLGKNEQFF.

V gene TRBV18 combines with J gene TRBJ2-7, with 10 bases that match TRBD2. The germline V gene encodes CDR1 KGHSH and CDR2 LQKENI. The CDR3 extends over 14 amino acids. The ends lost 3 bases at V and 5 bases at J; junction bases unmatched: 4. CDR3 in amino acids: CASSPSGRAHEQYF. In DNA, the CDR3 is TGTGCCAGCTCACCCAGCGGGAGGGCCCACGAGCAGTACTTC. The full variable domain, completed using reference TRBV18 and TRBJ2-7, is NAGVMQNPRHLVRRRGQEARLRCSPMKGHSHVYWYRQLPEEGLKFMVYLQKENIIDESGMPKERFSAEFPKEGPSILRIQQVVRGDSAAYFCASSPSGRAHEQYFGPGTRLTVT.

This rearrangement joins TRBV7-3 to TRBJ2-5, with 8 bases identical to TRBD1. Unmatched junction bases numbered 12, after V lost 5 bases and J lost 4 bases. The CDR3 contains 16 residues. CDR1 is SGHTA and CDR2 is FQGTGA in the germline V gene. CDR3 nucleotide sequence: TGTGCCAGCAGCCAAGGACAGGGAGGAGGTAGAGAGACCCAGTACTTC. Its translation: CASSQGQGGGRETQYF.

The rearrangement joins TRBV29-1 to TRBJ2-5; 8 bases fit TRBD1. Looked up from germline, CDR1 is SQVTM and CDR2 is ANQGSEA. The ends lost 6 bases at V and 5 bases at J; junction bases unmatched: 5. This CDR3 is built from 12 residues. The DNA of the CDR3 is TGCAGCGTCGGGACAGGCAGGGAGACCCAGTACTTC. It codes for CSVGTGRETQYF.

V usage is TRBV7-2 and J usage is TRBJ1-4, with D possibly TRBD1 on 5 matching bases. V dropped 5 bases and J dropped 2 bases, with 9 bases sitting between them. The CDR3 has 14 amino acids. CDR1 and CDR2 from the germline V gene are SGHTA and FQGNSA. CDR3 region: CASSPDSTNEKLFF. The CDR3 bases are TGTGCCAGCAGCCCCGACAGCACTAATGAAAAACTGTTTTTT.

This clone is a singleton in its sample. CDR3 coding DNA: TGTGCCAGCAGTTTTGGGACTAGCGGTACCGGGGAGCTGTTTTTT. Translation gives CASSFGTSGTGELFF. This chain links TRBV27 with TRBJ2-2; 11 nucleotides align to TRBD2. The V gene's germline CDR1 is MNHEY and CDR2 SMNVEV (reference sequence). V lost 3 bases and J lost 5; bases outside the gene matches: 2. The CDR3 runs 15 residues.

The chain couples TRBV7-8 to TRBJ1-5; 8 bases map to TRBD1. Per germline, CDR1 SGHVS and CDR2 FQNEAQ. V trimming: 3 bases; J trimming: 4 bases; junction bases outside the gene matches: 5. The length of the CDR3 is 15 residues. CDR3 amino acids: CASSFRDRSNQPQHF. Written as DNA, the CDR3 is TGTGCCAGCAGCTTCCGGGACAGGAGTAATCAGCCCCAGCATTTT. Full variable domain (outside the CDR3, taken from reference TRBV7-8 and TRBJ1-5): GAGVSQSPRYKVAKRGQDVALRCDPISGHVSLFWYQQALGQGPEFLTYFQNEAQLDKSGLPSDRFFAERPEGSVSTLKIQRTQQEDSAVYLCASSFRDRSNQPQHFGDGTRLSIL.

This chain uses TRBV4-1 with TRBJ1-5; no definite D call. The CDR3 loop spans 16 amino acids. V was clipped by 5 bases and J by 1 base, with 15 bases between them. CDR1 is MGHRA, CDR2 YSYEKL, per germline. CDR3 coding DNA: TGCGCCAGCAGCTCCCTCCCGTCCGGGAGCAATCAGCCCCAGCATTTT. It yields the protein CASSSLPSGSNQPQHF.

The CDR3: CATSRDPAVNQPQHF. The DNA for the CDR3 is TGTGCCACCAGCAGAGACCCGGCGGTTAATCAGCCCCAGCATTTT. The chain uses TRBV15 and TRBJ1-5; D is uncertain. This CDR3 has 15 amino acids. The V end was cut by 0 bases, the J end by 4 bases, with 10 bases between. Germline lookup yields CDR1 LNHNV and CDR2 YYDKDF (reference sequence). Supplemented by reference TRBV15 and TRBJ1-5, the full variable domain reads DAMVIQNPRYQVTQFGKPVTLSCSQTLNHNVMYWYQQKSSQAPKLLFHYYDKDFNNEADTPDNFQSRRPNTSFCFLDIRSPGLGDTAMYLCATSRDPAVNQPQHFGDGTRLSIL.

This rearrangement joins TRBV5-4 to TRBJ2-1, with 9 bases matching TRBD2. The CDR3 totals 18 residues. CDR1 and CDR2 from the germline V gene are SGHNT and YYREEE (reference sequence). Unmatched junction bases numbered 14, after V lost 0 bases and J lost 7 bases. The CDR3 loop reads CASSLVYVRLAATNEQFF. The CDR3 nucleotides are TGTGCCAGCAGCTTGGTTTACGTAAGACTAGCGGCGACGAATGAGCAGTTCTTC.

The chain couples TRBV5-4 to TRBJ2-3, with 10 bases fitting TRBD1. Germline loops: CDR1 SGHNT, CDR2 YYREEE (reference sequence). The CDR3 covers 14 residues. V shed 7 bases and J 4 bases; nucleotides not matched to a gene: 6. The CDR3: CASGDRGGSDTQYF. DNA for the CDR3: TGTGCCAGCGGGGACAGGGGAGGGTCAGATACGCAGTATTTT.

The V call is TRBV28, the J call TRBJ1-2; 7 bases align to TRBD1. The CDR3 has 18 residues. The germline gives CDR1 MDHEN, CDR2 SYDVKM. J lost 0 bases, V lost 5 bases, and 15 bases had no gene match. The CDR3 reads CASSPRGRILSANYGYTF. For the CDR3, the DNA is TGTGCCAGCAGTCCGAGGGGGCGAATCTTGTCGGCTAACTATGGCTACACCTTC.

The chain links TRBV6-5 to TRBJ2-7, with D maybe TRBD1 (5 bases). This CDR3 is built from 12 residues. The ends were cut back, 10 bases at V and 9 bases at J, with 19 bases in the middle. CDR1 is MNHEY, CDR2 SVGAGI, per germline. CDR3 in DNA: TGTGCCACGTCGAGCAGGGCGGCCGTGCAGTACTTC. This sequence encodes CATSSRAAVQYF.

The CDR3 is CASSLALAGAQETQYF. CDR3 DNA: TGTGCCAGCAGCTTAGCGCTGGCAGGGGCCCAAGAGACCCAGTACTTC. The chain combines TRBV7-8 with TRBJ2-5; D perhaps matches TRBD1 (6 bases). Germline values: CDR1 SGHVS, CDR2 FQNEAQ. V was shortened by 0 bases and J by 1 base, with 12 bases between the two germline ends. This CDR3 is 16 amino acids long.

The chain links TRBV9 to TRBJ2-7; TRBD1 aligns across 8 bases. The CDR3 length is 15 residues. Unmatched junction bases numbered 12, after V lost 4 bases and J lost 6 bases. CDR1 is SGDLS and CDR2 is YYNGEE in the germline V gene. CDR3 sequence reads: CASSPPTGEAGEQYF. DNA for the CDR3: TGTGCCAGCAGCCCCCCGACAGGGGAAGCCGGCGAGCAGTACTTC.

The genes are TRBV28 and TRBJ1-5; TRBD1 matches at 9 bases. The germline V gene has CDR1 MDHEN and CDR2 SYDVKM. Unmatched junction bases numbered 8, after V lost 5 bases and J lost 6 bases. The CDR3 sequence is 15 residues long. CDR3 bases: TGTGCCAGCAGTCCTACAGGGGGCGATTTTCAGCCCCAGCATTTT. Protein product: CASSPTGGDFQPQHF.